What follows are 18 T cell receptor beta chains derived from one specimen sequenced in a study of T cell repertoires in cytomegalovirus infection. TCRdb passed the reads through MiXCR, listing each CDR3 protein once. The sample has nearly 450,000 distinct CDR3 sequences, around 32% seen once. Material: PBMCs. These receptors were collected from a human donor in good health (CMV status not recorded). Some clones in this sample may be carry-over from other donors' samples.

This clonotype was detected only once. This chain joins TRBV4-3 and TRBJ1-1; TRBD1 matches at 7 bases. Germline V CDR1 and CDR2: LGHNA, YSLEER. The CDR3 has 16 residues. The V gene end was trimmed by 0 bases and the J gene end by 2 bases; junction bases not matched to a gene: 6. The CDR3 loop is CASSQDPEGANTEAFF. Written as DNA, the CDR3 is TGCGCCAGCAGCCAAGATCCGGAGGGGGCCAACACTGAAGCTTTCTTT.

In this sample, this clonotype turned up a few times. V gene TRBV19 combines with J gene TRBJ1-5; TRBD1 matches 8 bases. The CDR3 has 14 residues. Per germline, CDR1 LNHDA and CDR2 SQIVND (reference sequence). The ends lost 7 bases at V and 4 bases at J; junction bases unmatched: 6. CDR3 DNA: TGTGCCAGTACACAGGGGGAAGGGAATCAGCCCCAGCATTTT. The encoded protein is CASTQGEGNQPQHF.

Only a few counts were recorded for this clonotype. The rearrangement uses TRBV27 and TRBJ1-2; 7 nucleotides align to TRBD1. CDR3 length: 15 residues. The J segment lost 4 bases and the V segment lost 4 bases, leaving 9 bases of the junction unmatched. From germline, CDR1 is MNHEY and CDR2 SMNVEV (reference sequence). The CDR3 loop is CASSSAGGVGYGYTF. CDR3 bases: TGTGCCAGCAGTTCTGCAGGGGGGGTTGGCTATGGCTACACCTTC.

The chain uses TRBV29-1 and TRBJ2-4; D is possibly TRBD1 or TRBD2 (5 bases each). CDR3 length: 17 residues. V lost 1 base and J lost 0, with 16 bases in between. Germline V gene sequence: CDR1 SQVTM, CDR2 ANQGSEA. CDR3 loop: CSVEAGPGNIAKNIQYF. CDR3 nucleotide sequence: TGCAGCGTTGAAGCGGGGCCGGGTAACATAGCCAAAAACATTCAGTACTTC.

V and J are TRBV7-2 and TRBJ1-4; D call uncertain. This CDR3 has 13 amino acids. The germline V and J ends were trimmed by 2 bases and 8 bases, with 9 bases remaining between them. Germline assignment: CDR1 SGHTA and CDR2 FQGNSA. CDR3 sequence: CASSLTPGEKLFF. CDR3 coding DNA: TGTGCCAGCAGCTTAACCCCGGGGGAAAAACTGTTTTTT.

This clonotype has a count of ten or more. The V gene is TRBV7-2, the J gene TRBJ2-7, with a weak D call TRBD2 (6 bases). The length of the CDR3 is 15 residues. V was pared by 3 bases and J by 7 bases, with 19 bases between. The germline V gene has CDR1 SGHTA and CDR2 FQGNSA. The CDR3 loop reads CASSFRSTSFFEQYF. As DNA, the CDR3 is TGTGCCAGCAGCTTTCGATCGACTAGTTTTTTTGAGCAGTACTTC.

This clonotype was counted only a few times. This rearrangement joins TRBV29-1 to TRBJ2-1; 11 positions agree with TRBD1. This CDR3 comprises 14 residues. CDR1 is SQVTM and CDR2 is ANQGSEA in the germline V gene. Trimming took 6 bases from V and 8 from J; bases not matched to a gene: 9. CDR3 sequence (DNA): TGCAGCGTCGAGGGGGACAGGGGGAACGATGAGCAGTTCTTC. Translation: CSVEGDRGNDEQFF.

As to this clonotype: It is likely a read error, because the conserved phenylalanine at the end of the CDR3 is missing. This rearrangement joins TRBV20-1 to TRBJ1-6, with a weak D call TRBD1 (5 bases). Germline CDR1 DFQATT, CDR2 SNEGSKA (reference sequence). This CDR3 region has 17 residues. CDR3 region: CSSRDPIGASYNSPLHC. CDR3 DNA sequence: TGCAGTTCTAGAGATCCGATCGGGGCCTCCTATAATTCACCCCTCCACTGT.

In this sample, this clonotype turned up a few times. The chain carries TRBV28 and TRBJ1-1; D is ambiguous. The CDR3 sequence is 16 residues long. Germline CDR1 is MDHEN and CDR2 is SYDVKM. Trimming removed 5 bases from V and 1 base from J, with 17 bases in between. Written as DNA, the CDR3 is TGTGCCAGCAGTCCCAATTCGGGATGGAGGAACACTGAAGCTTTCTTT. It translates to CASSPNSGWRNTEAFF.

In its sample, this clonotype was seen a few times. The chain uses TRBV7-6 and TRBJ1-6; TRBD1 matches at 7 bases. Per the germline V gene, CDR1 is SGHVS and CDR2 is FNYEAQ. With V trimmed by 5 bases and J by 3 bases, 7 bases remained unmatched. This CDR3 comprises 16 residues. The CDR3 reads CASSPIDRDYNSPLHF. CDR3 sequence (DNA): TGTGCCAGCAGCCCTATCGACAGGGACTATAATTCACCCCTCCACTTT. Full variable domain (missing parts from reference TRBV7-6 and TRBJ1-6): GAGVSQSPRYKVTKRGQDVALRCDPISGHVSLYWYRQALGQGPEFLTYFNYEAQQDKSGLPNDRFSAERPEGSISTLTIQRTEQRDSAMYRCASSPIDRDYNSPLHFGNGTRLTVT.

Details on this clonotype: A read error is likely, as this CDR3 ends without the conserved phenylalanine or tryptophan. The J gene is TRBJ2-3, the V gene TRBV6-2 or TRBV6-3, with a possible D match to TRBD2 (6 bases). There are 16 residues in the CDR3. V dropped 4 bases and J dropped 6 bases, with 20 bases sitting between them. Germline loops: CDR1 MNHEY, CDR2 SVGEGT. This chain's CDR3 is CASSLGPPRGLDTQYL. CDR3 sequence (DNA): TGTGCCAGCAGTTTGGGACCGCCGAGGGGACTTGATACGCAGTATTTG.

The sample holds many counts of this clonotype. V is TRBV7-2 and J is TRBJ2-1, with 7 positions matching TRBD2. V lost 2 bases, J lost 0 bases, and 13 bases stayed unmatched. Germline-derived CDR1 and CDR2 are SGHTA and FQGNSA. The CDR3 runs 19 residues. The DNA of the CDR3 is TGTGCCAGCAGCTTATTCCGGGGAGGGACCCTGAGCTCCTACAATGAGCAGTTCTTC. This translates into CASSLFRGGTLSSYNEQFF.

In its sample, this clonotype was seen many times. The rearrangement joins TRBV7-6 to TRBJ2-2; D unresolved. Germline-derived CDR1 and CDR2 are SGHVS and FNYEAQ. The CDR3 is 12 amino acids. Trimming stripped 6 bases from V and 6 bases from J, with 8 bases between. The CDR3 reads CASRNRAGELFF. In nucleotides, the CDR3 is TGTGCCAGCAGAAACCGAGCCGGGGAGCTGTTTTTT.

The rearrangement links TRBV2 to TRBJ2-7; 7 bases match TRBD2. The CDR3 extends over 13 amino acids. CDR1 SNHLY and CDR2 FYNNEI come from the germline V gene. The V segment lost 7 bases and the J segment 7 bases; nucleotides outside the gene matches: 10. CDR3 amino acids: CASIRGDSGEQYF. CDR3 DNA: TGTGCCAGCATCCGGGGGGATTCGGGGGAGCAGTACTTC.

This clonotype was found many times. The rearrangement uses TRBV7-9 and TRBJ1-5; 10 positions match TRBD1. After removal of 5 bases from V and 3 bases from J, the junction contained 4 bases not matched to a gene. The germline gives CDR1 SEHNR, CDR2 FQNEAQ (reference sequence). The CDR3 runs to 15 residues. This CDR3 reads CASSLGTGANQPQHF. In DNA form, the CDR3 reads TGTGCCAGCAGCCTCGGGACAGGGGCCAATCAGCCCCAGCATTTT.

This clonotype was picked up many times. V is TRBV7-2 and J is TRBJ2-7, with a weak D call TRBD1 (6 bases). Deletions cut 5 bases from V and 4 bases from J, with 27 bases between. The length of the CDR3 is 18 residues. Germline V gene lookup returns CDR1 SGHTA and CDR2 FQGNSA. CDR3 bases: TGTGCCAGCAGCGTCATCGGGACAACAGGGAGTTGGAAATACGAGCAGTACTTC. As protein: CASSVIGTTGSWKYEQYF.

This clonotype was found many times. The CDR3 DNA sequence: TGTGCCAGCAGCTTATATACTCGGGACAGGGGAAGGGATCTGGGTTCACCCCTCCACTTT. As protein: CASSLYTRDRGRDLGSPLHF. The chain carries TRBV7-6 and TRBJ1-6; 10 bases line up with TRBD1. CDR3 length equals 20 residues. Germline trimming cut 2 bases from V and 9 bases from J; bases unmatched to any gene: 19. Germline CDR1 and CDR2: SGHVS and FNYEAQ.

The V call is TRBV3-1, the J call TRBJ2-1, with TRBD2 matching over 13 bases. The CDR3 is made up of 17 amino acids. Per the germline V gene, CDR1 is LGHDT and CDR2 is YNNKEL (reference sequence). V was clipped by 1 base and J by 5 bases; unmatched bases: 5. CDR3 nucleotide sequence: TGTGCCAGCAGCCAAGTCGGAGGGACTAGCGGGAACAATGAGCAGTTCTTC. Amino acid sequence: CASSQVGGTSGNNEQFF.